The 28 T cell receptor beta chains given below trace back to one sample, sequenced in a study of breast tumors, draining lymph nodes, adjacent tissues. TCRdb re-analysed the multiplex PCR reads in MiXCR, keeping a single row per CDR3 protein. Altogether fewer than 200,000 distinct CDR3 sequences are present, approximately 33% being singletons, with the ten largest covering roughly 4.5%. Breast cancer patients provided tissue from their axillary draining lymph nodes. The sample was axillary lymph node tissue. The receptor set was obtained from a female donor with breast cancer. Some clones in this sample may be carry-over from other donors' samples.

On this clonotype itself: A read error may explain this, as a much larger clone is one base away. V is TRBV7-9 and J is TRBJ2-1, with unresolved D. The germline V gene has CDR1 SEHNR and CDR2 FQNEAQ (reference sequence). Trimming shortened V by 0 bases and J by 6 bases, and 12 bases separated the two germline ends. The CDR3 runs 15 residues. The DNA for the CDR3 is TGTGCCAGCAGCTTAGCGACTGGATCCCTCAATGAGCAGTTCTTC. Translated: CASSLATGSLNEQFF.

V usage is TRBV6-2 or TRBV6-3 and J usage is TRBJ2-3; possible D gene TRBD2, 7 bases. The V and J ends lost 2 bases and 4 bases respectively, with 10 bases between them. Germline V gives CDR1 MNHEY, CDR2 SVGEGT. This CDR3 comprises 14 residues. In nucleotides, the CDR3 is TGTGCCAGCAGTTACCACGGGGGGCCAGATACGCAGTATTTT. Protein: CASSYHGGPDTQYF.

The CDR3 here is CASRFQGLGTQYF. In nucleotides, the CDR3 is TGTGCCAGCAGATTCCAGGGCTTGGGGACCCAGTACTTC. The rearrangement uses TRBV27 and TRBJ2-5; TRBD1 might be the D (5 bases). Germline CDR1 and CDR2: MNHEY and SMNVEV (reference sequence). Trimming pared 6 bases from V and 7 bases from J, leaving 15 bases between. The CDR3 is 13 amino acids.

The J gene is TRBJ1-2, the V gene TRBV24-1; a possible D gene is TRBD1 (5 bases). Trimming pared 4 bases from V and 7 bases from J, leaving 18 bases between. Germline V CDR1 and CDR2: KGHDR, SFDVKD. The CDR3 sequence is 15 residues long. The CDR3 sequence is CATSELGGRRGGYTF. CDR3 bases: TGTGCCACCAGTGAGCTGGGCGGGAGGAGGGGTGGCTACACCTTC.

Many counts were recorded for this clonotype. The rearrangement uses TRBV12-3 or TRBV12-4 and TRBJ2-6; the D is unclear. V shed 5 bases and J shed 0 bases, with 11 bases lying between them. This CDR3 comprises 16 residues. DNA for the CDR3: TGTGCCAGCAGTCTGCTTAGGCGCTCTGGGGCCAACGTCCTGACTTTC. Encoded protein: CASSLLRRSGANVLTF.

A few counts support this clonotype. The chain uses TRBV20-1 and TRBJ2-3, with TRBD2 identical over 9 bases. The junction had 2 bases not matched to a gene; V was cut back by 1 base and J by 0 bases. Germline V gene sequence: CDR1 DFQATT, CDR2 SNEGSKA (reference sequence). CDR3 length: 15 residues. The CDR3 region has the DNA TGCAGTGCTAGAGTGCGGGGGGGTAGCACAGATACGCAGTATTTT. It yields the protein CSARVRGGSTDTQYF.

This clonotype was counted ten times or more. Since a much larger clone is just one base distant, this may be a read error. V usage is TRBV20-1 and J usage is TRBJ2-7, with D hard to call. Looked up from germline, CDR1 is DFQATT and CDR2 is SNEGSKA (reference sequence). The CDR3 length is 14 residues. The CDR3 spells CSARVSSSSSEQYF. In nucleotides, the CDR3 is TGCAGTGCTAGAGTGTCTTCAAGCTCCTCCGAGCAGTACTTC.

The sample holds many counts of this clonotype. The CDR3, as DNA: TGTGCCAGCAGTTTCTACAGGGGCCGGGATACGCAGTATTTT. This sequence encodes CASSFYRGRDTQYF. The V gene is TRBV12-3 or TRBV12-4, the J gene TRBJ2-3, with 7 nucleotides matching TRBD1. This CDR3 contains 14 residues. After removal of 3 bases from V and 6 bases from J, the junction contained 6 bases not matched to a gene.

This clonotype was counted at least ten times. The CDR3 loop reads CASTPDTSQETQYF. The CDR3 DNA is TGTGCCAGCACTCCCGACACCTCCCAAGAGACCCAGTACTTC. V is TRBV2 and J is TRBJ2-5, with D unresolved. The V and J ends lost 7 bases and 1 base respectively, with 13 bases between them. The CDR3 is 14 amino acids. Germline CDR1 is SNHLY and CDR2 is FYNNEI.

This clonotype was found many times. One junction end disagrees with the germline gene, perhaps due to a read error. This sequence joins TRBV10-2 and TRBJ2-7; 10 bases are shared with TRBD1. CDR3 length: 12 amino acids. Per the germline V gene, CDR1 is WSHSY and CDR2 is SAAADI. The CDR3 reads CASSAQGQGGGF. The CDR3 DNA follows: TGCGCCAGCAGTGCCCAAGGACAGGGGGGGGGCTTC.

This chain uses TRBV4-1 with TRBJ2-4, with 11 bases aligning to TRBD1. Germline trimming cut 0 bases from V and 6 bases from J; bases unmatched to any gene: 4. The CDR3 covers 16 residues. The germline V gene has CDR1 MGHRA and CDR2 YSYEKL. The DNA of the CDR3 is TGCGCCAGCAGCCAAGAGGACAGGGGGCGGTTAAACATTCAGTACTTC. This codes for CASSQEDRGRLNIQYF.

This clonotype was seen at least ten times. The V gene is TRBV7-8, the J gene TRBJ1-4; weak D call: TRBD1 (5 bases). In germline, CDR1 is SGHVS, CDR2 FQNEAQ. CDR3 length: 13 residues. Trimming stripped 1 base from V and 8 bases from J, with 8 bases between. The CDR3 coding sequence is TGTGCCAGCAGCTTAGAAGAGGGGGAAAAACTGTTTTTT. This sequence encodes CASSLEEGEKLFF.

This clonotype was recorded at least ten times. The chain has TRBV6-1 and TRBJ2-5; D uncertain. Per the germline V gene, CDR1 is MNHNS and CDR2 is SASEGT. Trimming removed 8 bases from V and 1 base from J, with 5 bases in between. The CDR3 is 11 residues long. CDR3 amino acids: CASVAQETQYF. The CDR3 DNA sequence: TGTGCCAGCGTGGCCCAAGAGACCCAGTACTTC.

There are many counts of this clonotype. The chain couples TRBV7-9 to TRBJ1-2; the D is unclear. CDR1 SEHNR and CDR2 FQNEAQ come from the germline V gene (reference sequence). The length of the CDR3 is 11 residues. Trimming left V 5 bases short and J 8 bases short, with 9 bases between. CDR3 sequence: CASSPWEGYTF. Here the CDR3 DNA reads TGTGCCAGCAGCCCCTGGGAAGGCTACACCTTC.

This clonotype came up many times. This chain uses TRBV7-2 with TRBJ2-7, with D perhaps matching TRBD1 or TRBD2 (6 bases each). This CDR3 contains 13 residues. Germline V lookup: CDR1 SGHTA, CDR2 FQGNSA. The V and J ends lost 6 bases and 9 bases respectively, with 18 bases between them. The CDR3 reads CASSRQDLGGQYF. CDR3 DNA sequence: TGTGCCAGCAGTCGACAGGACCTCGGGGGGCAGTACTTC.

Many counts were recorded for this clonotype. The V call is TRBV5-6, the J call TRBJ1-4; D is unresolved. The CDR3 contains 14 residues. Germline V CDR1 and CDR2: SGHDT, YYEEEE. Trimming shortened V by 3 bases and J by 0 bases, and 6 bases separated the two germline ends. CDR3 sequence (DNA): TGTGCCAGCAGCTCAGCAGCAACTAATGAAAAACTGTTTTTT. Protein product: CASSSAATNEKLFF.

The sample holds many counts of this clonotype. The chain combines TRBV7-9 with TRBJ2-2; D perhaps matches TRBD2 (6 bases). CDR1 is SEHNR and CDR2 is FQNEAQ in the germline V gene (reference sequence). This CDR3 comprises 15 residues. V was trimmed by 10 bases and J by 3 bases, leaving 18 bases between them. The CDR3 here is CAISGGETYTGELFF. CDR3 DNA: TGTGCCATCTCCGGAGGGGAGACCTACACCGGGGAGCTGTTTTTT.

This clonotype was recorded many times. V and J are TRBV7-9 and TRBJ2-3, with TRBD1 as a possible D gene (6 bases). From germline, CDR1 is SEHNR and CDR2 FQNEAQ (reference sequence). Trimming left V 3 bases short and J 2 bases short, with 9 bases between. The CDR3 sequence is 14 residues long. The CDR3 is CASSLGHDTDTQYF. The CDR3 DNA sequence: TGTGCCAGCAGCTTGGGACACGACACAGATACGCAGTATTTT.

Turning to this clonotype: A much more abundant neighbour one base away suggests this may be a read error. The CDR3 reads CSARPGDISAVLDTQYF. The CDR3 DNA sequence: TGCAGTGCTAGACCGGGGGATATCTCGGCTGTTTTAGATACGCAGTATTTT. The chain is built from TRBV20-1 and TRBJ2-3, with D perhaps matching TRBD2 (6 bases). V lost 2 bases and J lost 5, with 23 bases in between. This CDR3 is built from 17 residues. The germline V gene has CDR1 DFQATT and CDR2 SNEGSKA (reference sequence).

The rearrangement joins TRBV20-1 to TRBJ2-5; the D is unclear. The germline CDR1 and CDR2 sequences are DFQATT and SNEGSKA (reference sequence). The CDR3 is 12 amino acids. Trimming left V 1 base short and J 13 bases short, with 16 bases between. CDR3 residues: CSARVQSQASYF. CDR3 DNA sequence: TGCAGTGCTAGAGTCCAATCCCAGGCCTCGTACTTC.

The table lists this clonotype with many counts. The CDR3 DNA reads TGTGCCAGCAGCGTCGGGACAGGGGCGGCGTCCGAGCAGTACTTC. As protein: CASSVGTGAASEQYF. The gene calls are TRBV7-2 and TRBJ2-7, with 10 bases fitting TRBD1. V lost 5 bases, J lost 6 bases, and 10 bases stayed unmatched. Germline loops: CDR1 SGHTA, CDR2 FQGNSA. The CDR3 runs 15 residues. The complete variable domain, with remaining parts taken from reference TRBV7-2 and TRBJ2-7, reads GAGVSQSPSNKVTEKGKDVELRCDPISGHTALYWYRQSLGQGLEFLIYFQGNSAPDKSGLPSDRFSAERTGGSVSTLTIQRTQQEDSAVYLCASSVGTGAASEQYFGPGTRLTVT.

The table lists this clonotype with many counts. This chain joins TRBV6-5 and TRBJ1-6, with D hard to call. Germline CDR1 and CDR2: MNHEY and SVGAGI. The V and J ends lost 8 bases and 11 bases respectively, with 16 bases between them. The CDR3 covers 13 residues. The CDR3 coding sequence is TGTGCCAGCGGGGTAGGCTGGACGACACCCCTCCACTTT. Translated: CASGVGWTTPLHF.

Details on this clonotype: A read error is possible here, since a much larger clone lies one base away. The chain carries TRBV7-3 and TRBJ2-1, with a possible D match to TRBD1 (6 bases). There are 15 residues in the CDR3. CDR1 is SGHTA, CDR2 FQGTGA, per germline. For the CDR3, the DNA is TGTGCCAGCAGCTTAACACAGGGAGCGCTCAATGAGCGGTTCTTC. Encoded protein: CASSLTQGALNERFF.

This clonotype was detected ten times or more. The V gene is TRBV10-3, the J gene TRBJ2-3, with D maybe TRBD1 (6 bases). With 1 base removed from V and 4 bases from J, the gap between germline ends came to 12 bases. The germline V gene encodes CDR1 ENHRY and CDR2 SYGVKD. The CDR3 covers 15 residues. The CDR3 sequence: CAISEWLQGSDTQYF. Here the CDR3 DNA reads TGTGCCATCAGTGAGTGGTTACAGGGTTCAGATACGCAGTATTTT.

This clonotype was seen at least ten times. V is TRBV5-1 and J is TRBJ1-2, with 7 bases aligning to TRBD1. V shed 4 bases, J shed 6 bases, and the junction held 6 bases outside the gene matches. The CDR3 spans 13 residues. Germline CDR1 is SGHRS and CDR2 is YFSETQ. The CDR3 loop is CASSLDRRNGYTF. The CDR3 nucleotides are TGCGCCAGCAGCCTGGACAGGAGAAATGGCTACACCTTC.

The table lists this clonotype with many counts. This rearrangement joins TRBV12-3 or TRBV12-4 to TRBJ2-1; the match to TRBD1 covers 8 bases. The trim removed 3 bases at V and 4 bases at J, leaving 5 bases unmatched. This CDR3 is 15 amino acids long. The CDR3 DNA sequence: TGTGCCAGCAGTTTGCCAGGGGGCGCATACAATGAGCAGTTCTTC. Translation: CASSLPGGAYNEQFF.

This clonotype was found a few times. V is TRBV13 and J is TRBJ2-5, with TRBD1 as a possible D gene (5 bases). The CDR3 loop spans 14 amino acids. With 3 bases removed from V and 7 bases from J, the gap between germline ends came to 15 bases. CDR1 PRHDT and CDR2 FYEKMQ come from the germline V gene (reference sequence). For the CDR3, the DNA is TGTGCCAGCAGCTTCCCTCCAGGGTGGTTGACCCAGTACTTC. It translates to CASSFPPGWLTQYF.

The chain combines TRBV6-2 or TRBV6-3 with TRBJ2-1; TRBD1 is a possible D gene (6 bases). V shed 6 bases and J shed 5 bases, with 11 bases lying between them. The CDR3 totals 13 residues. Germline V gives CDR1 MNHEY, CDR2 SVGEGT. This CDR3 reads CASRPGQNNEQFF. The CDR3 DNA sequence: TGTGCCAGCAGACCGGGACAAAACAATGAGCAGTTCTTC.